This entry describes one TCR beta chain. Antigen specificity is unknown. This entry belongs to a study of monozygotic twins with inflammatory bowel disease. Study-level findings and limits: Diversity of TCRbeta measured by inverse Simpson was lower in IBD patients than in healthy co-twins. No discrimination was achieved between different T cell subtypes. Versus healthy twins, IBD patients showed fewer clonotypes shared with others, especially with disease activity.

In germline, CDR1 is MGHDK, CDR2 SYGVNS. The CDR3 runs to 14 residues. For each CDR3 protein, TCRdb gives one entry from its re-call of the 5' RACE reads, without DNA. This listing includes approximately 400,000 distinct CDR3 sequences. The sequence was obtained from a human donor with ulcerative colitis or Crohn's disease, or a healthy co-twin of an affected twin (not recorded which). Sequencing was performed on blood. The rearrangement links TRBV25-1 to TRBJ1-1. This CDR3 reads CASSETSMNTEAFF.